This passage covers 27 T cell receptor beta chains from one sample sequenced in a study of T cells in Graves' hyperthyroidism and ophthalmopathy. Amplified regions were TCR beta CDR3 sequences from RNA transcripts. Carried out on the TCR CDR3, a first-round RT-PCR used the HTBI primer set. TCRdb redid the calling of the multiplex PCR reads with MiXCR, one entry per CDR3 protein. The repertoire holds hundreds of thousands of distinct CDR3 sequences, with 15% to 20% as singletons. Source material: blood. The receptors were sampled from a woman younger than 45 with Graves' hyperthyroidism.

This clonotype was seen ten or more times. The chain has TRBV7-2 and TRBJ2-3; 10 bases fit TRBD1. The length of the CDR3 is 19 residues. CDR1 and CDR2 (germline): SGHTA, FQGNSA. V was clipped by 2 bases and J by 0 bases; unmatched bases: 11. The CDR3 sequence is CASSLSLVTGGPSTDTQYF. Here the CDR3 DNA reads TGTGCCAGCAGCTTAAGTCTCGTGACAGGGGGCCCAAGCACAGATACGCAGTATTTT.

This clonotype has ten or more counts. The chain couples TRBV11-3 to TRBJ2-3; D call uncertain. V gave up 2 bases and J gave up 4 bases, with 7 bases separating them. CDR3 length: 13 residues. CDR1 and CDR2 from the germline V gene are SGHNT and YENEEA. CDR3 amino acids: CASSLRVADTQYF. The DNA for the CDR3 is TGTGCCAGCAGCTTAAGGGTAGCAGATACGCAGTATTTT.

This clonotype has just a few counts. This chain uses TRBV7-9 with TRBJ2-4, with 8 positions matching TRBD1. Germline V gene sequence: CDR1 SEHNR, CDR2 FQNEAQ (reference sequence). The CDR3 runs 18 residues. Trimming took 1 base from V and 0 from J; bases not matched to a gene: 8. The CDR3 spells CASSLGPGQGLAKNIQYF. Here the CDR3 DNA reads TGTGCCAGCAGCTTAGGTCCCGGACAGGGACTAGCCAAAAACATTCAGTACTTC. The full variable domain, completed using reference TRBV7-9 and TRBJ2-4, is DTGVSQNPRHKITKRGQNVTFRCDPISEHNRLYWYRQTLGQGPEFLTYFQNEAQLEKSRLLSDRFSAERPKGSFSTLEIQRTEQGDSAMYLCASSLGPGQGLAKNIQYFGAGTRLSVL.

This clonotype was observed at least ten times. The gene calls are TRBV3-1 and TRBJ2-2; D is unclear. The CDR3 totals 14 residues. Germline values: CDR1 LGHDT, CDR2 YNNKEL (reference sequence). V gave up 0 bases and J gave up 7 bases, with 9 bases separating them. In DNA form, the CDR3 reads TGTGCCAGCAGCCAAGATCTTCGCCACGGGGAGCTGTTTTTT. Amino acid sequence: CASSQDLRHGELFF.

Comment on this clonotype: With a much larger clone just one base away, this may be a read error. The CDR3 DNA reads TGTGCCAGCTCACCACCGAGCAGGGCTGGAGGCACTCAGTACTTC. It specifies CASSPPSRAGGTQYF. This chain uses TRBV18 with TRBJ2-4, with D possibly being TRBD1 or TRBD2 (5 bases each). The CDR3 contains 15 residues. Germline lookup yields CDR1 KGHSH and CDR2 LQKENI. The V end lost 0 bases, the J end lost 12 bases, and 18 bases lay between the germline ends.

This clonotype was seen many times. This chain joins TRBV7-9 and TRBJ2-1, with D possibly TRBD2 on 5 matching bases. The germline V gene has CDR1 SEHNR and CDR2 FQNEAQ (reference sequence). This CDR3 has 14 amino acids. The germline V and J ends were trimmed by 1 base and 7 bases, with 11 bases remaining between them. CDR3 region: CASSLGAARNEQFF. The CDR3 nucleotides are TGTGCCAGCAGCTTAGGAGCGGCTAGGAATGAGCAGTTCTTC. Full variable domain (remainder filled in from reference TRBV7-9 and TRBJ2-1): DTGVSQNPRHKITKRGQNVTFRCDPISEHNRLYWYRQTLGQGPEFLTYFQNEAQLEKSRLLSDRFSAERPKGSFSTLEIQRTEQGDSAMYLCASSLGAARNEQFFGPGTRLTVL.

In its sample, this clonotype was seen many times. This chain uses TRBV20-1 with TRBJ2-7; TRBD1 aligns across 7 bases. The V gene's germline CDR1 is DFQATT and CDR2 SNEGSKA (reference sequence). Losses at the gene ends were 3 bases for V and 1 base for J; bases not matched to a gene: 9. The CDR3 extends over 15 amino acids. CDR3 loop: CSASSQAGGSYEQYF. The CDR3 DNA follows: TGCAGTGCTAGTTCTCAGGCAGGGGGATCCTACGAGCAGTACTTC.

This clonotype was seen repeatedly, ten times or more. The V call is TRBV30, the J call TRBJ1-5, with a possible D match to TRBD1 (6 bases). V dropped 6 bases and J dropped 6 bases, with 15 bases sitting between them. CDR1 and CDR2 from the germline V gene are GTSNPN and SVGIG (reference sequence). The CDR3 covers 13 residues. Written as DNA, the CDR3 is TGTGCCTGCTCACAGGGTAGAGGTCAGCCCCAGCATTTT. This encodes CACSQGRGQPQHF.

The chain employs TRBV4-2 and TRBJ1-2; no clear D. The CDR3 spans 13 residues. Germline V gene sequence: CDR1 LGHNA, CDR2 YNFKEQ. V gave up 1 base and J gave up 8 bases, with 11 bases separating them. The CDR3 coding sequence is TGTGCCAGCAGCCAAGCGGTCCCCTGGGGCTACACCTTC. This gives the protein CASSQAVPWGYTF.

The V gene is TRBV3-1, the J gene TRBJ2-1, with 13 positions matching TRBD2. V trimming: 2 bases; J trimming: 10 bases; junction bases outside the gene matches: 17. This CDR3 is built from 19 residues. Germline loops: CDR1 LGHDT, CDR2 YNNKEL (reference sequence). DNA for the CDR3: TGTGCCAGCAGCCAACCCTCGCTAGGACTAGCGGGAGAGTTTCGAGAGCAGTTCTTC. Amino acids: CASSQPSLGLAGEFREQFF.

This clonotype occurred once. The chain couples TRBV9 to TRBJ2-3; 8 bases agree with TRBD1. Looked up from germline, CDR1 is SGDLS and CDR2 is YYNGEE. The CDR3 totals 16 residues. J gave up 5 bases and V 3 bases, and 11 bases lay outside the gene matches. This CDR3 is CASSAGTGGWEDTQYF. In DNA, the CDR3 is TGTGCCAGCAGCGCCGGGACAGGAGGATGGGAAGATACGCAGTATTTT.

CDR3 amino acids: CASNQGLAEETQYF. The CDR3 nucleotides are TGCGCCAGCAACCAGGGACTAGCGGAAGAGACCCAGTACTTC. The chain uses TRBV4-1 and TRBJ2-5; the match to TRBD2 covers 11 bases. With V trimmed by 7 bases and J by 3 bases, 4 bases remained unmatched. Germline V gives CDR1 MGHRA, CDR2 YSYEKL. The CDR3 length is 14 residues.

This clonotype was recorded a few times. J is TRBJ1-2 and V is TRBV28; D unresolved. Per germline, CDR1 MDHEN and CDR2 SYDVKM. Trimming took off 10 bases at V and 5 bases at J, with 11 bases between the two ends. This CDR3 has 11 residues. The DNA of the CDR3 is TGTGCCACCCTGGCAGATTATGGCTACACCTTC. As protein: CATLADYGYTF.

In its sample, this clonotype was seen a few times. The genes are TRBV6-1 and TRBJ1-5, with 9 bases aligning to TRBD1. This CDR3 contains 18 residues. CDR1 is MNHNS and CDR2 is SASEGT in the germline V gene. J lost 0 bases, V lost 5 bases, and 11 bases had no gene match. This chain's CDR3 is CASSPGQGLYYSNQPQHF. The CDR3 DNA follows: TGTGCCAGCAGTCCCGGACAGGGGCTATACTATAGCAATCAGCCCCAGCATTTT.

Comments on this clonotype: This could be a read error, since a much larger clone is one nucleotide away. The rearrangement links TRBV29-1 to TRBJ2-5; D possibly corresponds to TRBD1 (6 bases). Germline V gene lookup returns CDR1 SQVTM and CDR2 ANQGSEA. The CDR3 extends over 12 amino acids. The CDR3 protein is CSVRGQQGTQYF. CDR3 nucleotide sequence: TGCAGCGTCCGAGGACAGCAAGGGACCCAGTACTTC.

This chain joins TRBV6-1 and TRBJ1-1; D is undetermined. This CDR3 contains 13 residues. Germline loops: CDR1 MNHNS, CDR2 SASEGT. V lost 4 bases, J lost 1 base, and 7 bases lay in between. The CDR3 region is CASSVLRNTEAFF. The CDR3 DNA sequence: TGTGCCAGCAGTGTACTGAGGAACACTGAAGCTTTCTTT.

The CDR3 sequence is CASGQASGANVLTF. As DNA, the CDR3 is TGTGCCAGCGGTCAGGCGTCTGGGGCCAACGTCCTGACTTTC. The chain links TRBV28 to TRBJ2-6; D unresolved. The V and J ends lost 8 bases and 1 base respectively, with 9 bases between them. CDR3 length: 14 amino acids. Germline V gene lookup returns CDR1 MDHEN and CDR2 SYDVKM. The complete variable domain, with remaining parts taken from reference TRBV28 and TRBJ2-6, reads DVKVTQSSRYLVKRTGEKVFLECVQDMDHENMFWYRQDPGLGLRLIYFSYDVKMKEKGDIPEGYSVSREKKERFSLILESASTNQTSMYLCASGQASGANVLTFGAGSRLTVL.

This clonotype occurred many times. The V call is TRBV6-2 or TRBV6-3, the J call TRBJ2-1; the match to TRBD2 covers 14 bases. The germline V gene encodes CDR1 MNHEY and CDR2 SVGEGT. J was trimmed by 9 bases and V by 6 bases; bases with no gene match: 13. CDR3 length: 17 residues. The CDR3 region has the DNA TGTGCCAGCAGCCATCCTCGGACTAGCGGGAGGTTAGGTGAGCAGTTCTTC. It encodes CASSHPRTSGRLGEQFF.

There are many counts of this clonotype. The rearrangement links TRBV7-2 to TRBJ2-1; TRBD2 agrees at 11 bases. CDR1 SGHTA and CDR2 FQGNSA come from the germline V gene. This CDR3 has 18 residues. V was clipped by 2 bases and J by 0 bases; unmatched bases: 6. DNA for the CDR3: TGTGCCAGCAGCTTAAGACTAGCGGGATTTAGCTCCTACAATGAGCAGTTCTTC. This gives the protein CASSLRLAGFSSYNEQFF.

This clonotype was detected a few times. The chain joins TRBV4-1 to TRBJ1-5; D is ambiguous. Trimming shortened V by 0 bases and J by 5 bases, and 8 bases separated the two germline ends. The CDR3 loop spans 14 amino acids. Germline V gene sequence: CDR1 MGHRA, CDR2 YSYEKL. The CDR3 sequence: CASSQDLRDQPQHF. The CDR3 DNA sequence: TGCGCCAGCAGCCAAGATCTGAGGGATCAGCCCCAGCATTTT.

This clonotype was observed a handful of times. The chain employs TRBV6-2 or TRBV6-3 and TRBJ2-3; tentatively, D is TRBD2 (5 bases). Germline CDR1 MNHEY, CDR2 SVGEGT. CDR3 length equals 10 residues. Trimming shortened V by 8 bases and J by 9 bases, and 9 bases separated the two germline ends. The CDR3 loop is CASWSGTQYF. For the CDR3, the DNA is TGTGCCAGCTGGAGCGGAACGCAGTATTTT.

This clonotype appeared a few times. The chain links TRBV29-1 to TRBJ1-2, with TRBD1 identical over 7 bases. The V segment lost 6 bases and the J segment 5 bases; nucleotides outside the gene matches: 9. Germline V gene data show CDR1 as SQVTM and CDR2 as ANQGSEA. The CDR3 loop spans 13 amino acids. This CDR3 reads CSVPRDSTYGYTF. In DNA form, the CDR3 reads TGCAGCGTCCCCCGGGACAGTACGTATGGCTACACCTTC.

Ten or more counts support this clonotype. The V and J genes are TRBV12-3 or TRBV12-4 and TRBJ2-7; D may be TRBD1 (6 bases). The CDR3 loop spans 15 amino acids. Trimming left V 5 bases short and J 2 bases short, with 16 bases between. CDR3 region: CASSQQWGRPYEQYF. In DNA form, the CDR3 reads TGTGCCAGCAGTCAGCAGTGGGGGCGCCCCTACGAGCAGTACTTC.

The chain combines TRBV5-1 with TRBJ2-4, with D maybe TRBD2 (5 bases). Trimming pared 0 bases from V and 8 bases from J, leaving 9 bases between. CDR1 is SGHRS, CDR2 YFSETQ, per germline. The CDR3 has 13 amino acids. CDR3 in DNA: TGCGCCAGCAGCTTGGACCAAGCGGACATTCAGTACTTC. Translating it yields CASSLDQADIQYF.

This clonotype was detected many times. The V gene is TRBV12-3 or TRBV12-4, the J gene TRBJ2-7; perhaps TRBD1 as D (6 bases). This CDR3 is built from 14 residues. V shed 5 bases and J shed 0 bases, with 11 bases lying between them. The CDR3 protein is CASSPDRYSYEQYF. The CDR3 region has the DNA TGTGCCAGCAGTCCAGACAGGTACTCCTACGAGCAGTACTTC.

This clonotype was detected many times. The chain couples TRBV18 to TRBJ2-3; D is unresolved. There are 14 residues in the CDR3. The germline V and J ends were trimmed by 5 bases and 0 bases, with 9 bases remaining between them. Germline V gives CDR1 KGHSH, CDR2 LQKENI. In nucleotides, the CDR3 is TGTGCCAGCTCAGCGACCGCCAGCACAGATACGCAGTATTTT. Amino acids: CASSATASTDTQYF.

This clonotype was recorded many times. The chain is built from TRBV20-1 and TRBJ2-2, with D tentatively TRBD2 (6 bases). The germline CDR1 and CDR2 sequences are DFQATT and SNEGSKA (reference sequence). Trimming took 1 base from V and 9 from J, leaving 12 bases between them. This CDR3 has 13 amino acids. Here the CDR3 DNA reads TGCAGTGCTAGAGTGTTAGGGACTTGGGAGCTGTTTTTT. Translating gives CSARVLGTWELFF.